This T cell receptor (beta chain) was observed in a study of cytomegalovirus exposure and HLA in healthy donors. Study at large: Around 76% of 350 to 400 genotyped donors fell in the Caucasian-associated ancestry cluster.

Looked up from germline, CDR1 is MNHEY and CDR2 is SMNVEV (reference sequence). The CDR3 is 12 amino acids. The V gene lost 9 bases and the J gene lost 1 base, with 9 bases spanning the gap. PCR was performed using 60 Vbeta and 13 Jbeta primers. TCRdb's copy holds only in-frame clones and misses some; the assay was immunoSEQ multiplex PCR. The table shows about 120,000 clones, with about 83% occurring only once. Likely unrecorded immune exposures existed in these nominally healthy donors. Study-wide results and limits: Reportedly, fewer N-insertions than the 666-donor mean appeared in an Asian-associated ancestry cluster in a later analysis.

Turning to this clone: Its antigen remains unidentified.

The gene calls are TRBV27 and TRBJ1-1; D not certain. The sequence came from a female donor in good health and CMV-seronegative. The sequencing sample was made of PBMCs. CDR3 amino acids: CASSRGNTEAFF. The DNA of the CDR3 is TGTGCCAGTAGTCGAGGGAACACTGAAGCTTTCTTT.